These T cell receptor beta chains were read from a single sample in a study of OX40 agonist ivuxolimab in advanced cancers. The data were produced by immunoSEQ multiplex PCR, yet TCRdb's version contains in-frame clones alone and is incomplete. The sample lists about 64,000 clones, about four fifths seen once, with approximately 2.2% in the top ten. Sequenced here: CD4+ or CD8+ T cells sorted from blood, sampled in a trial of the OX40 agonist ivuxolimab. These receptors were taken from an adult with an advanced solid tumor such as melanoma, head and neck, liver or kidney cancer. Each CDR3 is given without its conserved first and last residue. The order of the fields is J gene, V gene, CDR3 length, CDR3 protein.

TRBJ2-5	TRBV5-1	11	ASSRELQETQY
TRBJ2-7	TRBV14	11	ASSQDRGGEQY
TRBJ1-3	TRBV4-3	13	ASSQTAYSGNTIY
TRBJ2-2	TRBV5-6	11	ASRPTRTGELF
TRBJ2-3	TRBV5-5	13	ASSLGGQGTDTQY
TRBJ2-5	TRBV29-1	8	SVGDQTQY
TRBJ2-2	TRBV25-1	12	ASSERGYTGELF
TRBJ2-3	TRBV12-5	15	ASGLVLLDSGTDTQY
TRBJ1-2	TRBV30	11	AWSGRGTYGYT
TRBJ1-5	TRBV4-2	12	ASSQGAVDQPQH
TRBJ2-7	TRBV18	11	ASSPPLYDEQY
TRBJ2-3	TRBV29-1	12	SVVLAVLTDTQY
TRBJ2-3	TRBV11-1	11	ASSLTGEDTQY
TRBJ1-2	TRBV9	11	ASSPGVYDGYT
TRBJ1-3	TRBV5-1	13	ASSLGPRGGNTIY
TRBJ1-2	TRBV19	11	ASSRAWDYGYT
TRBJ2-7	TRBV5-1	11	ASSLDTSTEQY
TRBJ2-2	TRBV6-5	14	ASSYRAGGNTGELF
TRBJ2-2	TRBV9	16	ASSAPPLAGPNTGELF
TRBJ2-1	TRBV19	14	ASSTSRLVSYNEQF
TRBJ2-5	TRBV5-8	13	ASRSRQETQETQY
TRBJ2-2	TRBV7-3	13	ASSLGTENTGELF
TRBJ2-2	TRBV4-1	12	ASSQEQNTGELF
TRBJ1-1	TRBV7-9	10	ASSPRRTEAF